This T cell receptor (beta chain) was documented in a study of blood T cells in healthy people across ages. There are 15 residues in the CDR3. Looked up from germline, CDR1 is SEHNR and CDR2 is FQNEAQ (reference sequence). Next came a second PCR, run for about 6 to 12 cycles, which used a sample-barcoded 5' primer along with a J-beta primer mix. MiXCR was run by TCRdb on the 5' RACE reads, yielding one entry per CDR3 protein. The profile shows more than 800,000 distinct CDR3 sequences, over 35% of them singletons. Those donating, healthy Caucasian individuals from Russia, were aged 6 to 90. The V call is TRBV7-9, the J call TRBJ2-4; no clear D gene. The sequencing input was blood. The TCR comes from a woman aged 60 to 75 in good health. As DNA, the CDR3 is TGTGCAACGCCTTACCAACGGGCAGTGGACGTCATTCAGTACTTC. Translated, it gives CATPYQRAVDVIQYF. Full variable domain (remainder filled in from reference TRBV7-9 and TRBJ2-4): DTGVSQNPRHKITKRGQNVTFRCDPISEHNRLYWYRQTLGQGPEFLTYFQNEAQLEKSRLLSDRFSAERPKGSFSTLEIQRTEQGDSAMYLCATPYQRAVDVIQYFGAGTRLSVL.